The TCR beta chain described here comes from a study of blood T cells in healthy people across ages. Notes on this clonotype: Its matching antigen is unknown.

Study outcomes and limitations: Estimates based on one million T cells were treated as lower bounds.

With a J-beta primer mix and a sample-barcoded 5' primer, a second PCR ran about 7 to 11 cycles. Each TCR beta cDNA got a 12-nucleotide random molecular identifier. No fewer than 3 million CDR3-containing paired-end reads came from each sample. TCRdb reanalysed the 5' RACE reads using MiXCR and keeps one entry per CDR3 protein. Altogether 2 million or so distinct CDR3 sequences are present, approximately 50% being singletons, with the ten largest covering approximately 2.1%. The CDR3 covers 12 residues. Germline V gene data show CDR1 as SQVTM and CDR2 as ANQGSEA. The V gene lost 4 bases and the J gene lost 9 bases, with 12 bases spanning the gap. Total RNA amounts of at least 6 micrograms were extracted per sample.

Material for sequencing was blood. This sequence was found in a woman aged 35 to 49 in good health. The chain employs TRBV29-1 and TRBJ2-2; possible D gene TRBD1, 5 bases. The chain's CDR3 is CSVAGRNWELFF. The CDR3 nucleotides read TGCAGCGTTGCAGGGCGTAACTGGGAGCTGTTTTTT.